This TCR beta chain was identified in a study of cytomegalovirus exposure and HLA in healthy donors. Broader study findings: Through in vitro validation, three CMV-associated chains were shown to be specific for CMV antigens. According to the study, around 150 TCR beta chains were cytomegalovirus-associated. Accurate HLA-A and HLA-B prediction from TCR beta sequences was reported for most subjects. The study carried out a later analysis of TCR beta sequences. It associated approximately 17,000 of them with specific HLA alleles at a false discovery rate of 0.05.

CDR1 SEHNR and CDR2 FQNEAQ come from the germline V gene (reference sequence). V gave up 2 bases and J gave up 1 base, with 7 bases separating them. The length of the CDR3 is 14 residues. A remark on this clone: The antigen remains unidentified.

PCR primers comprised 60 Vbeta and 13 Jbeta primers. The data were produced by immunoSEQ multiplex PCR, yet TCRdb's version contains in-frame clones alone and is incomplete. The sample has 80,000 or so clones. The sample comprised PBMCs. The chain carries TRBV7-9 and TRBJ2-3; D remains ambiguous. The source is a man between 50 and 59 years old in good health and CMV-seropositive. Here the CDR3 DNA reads TGTGCCAGCAGCTTATCGGTCCGCACAGATACGCAGTATTTT. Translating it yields CASSLSVRTDTQYF.